A single sample is the source of the 14 T cell receptor beta chains below, sequenced in a study of graft-versus-host responses after intestinal transplantation. The protocol was immunoSEQ multiplex PCR, while the TCRdb copy is restricted to in-frame clones and leaves out a portion. Of more than 80,000 clones listed, 88% are singletons. The antigens these receptors bind are not known. Sample: unstimulated CD4+ T cells sorted from spleen or lymph node cells, taken before transplant. Receptors were obtained from a human donor who was the organ donor for an intestinal transplant.

The chain carries TRBV4-1 and TRBJ2-1; 11 nucleotides agree with TRBD2. Trimming removed 4 bases from V and 5 bases from J; junction bases left unmatched: 10. Per germline, CDR1 MGHRA and CDR2 YSYEKL. CDR3 length: 17 amino acids. CDR3 in DNA: TGCGCCAGCAGCCCGGGGGCCGGGACTAGCGGACACAATGAGCAGTTCTTC. Protein sequence: CASSPGAGTSGHNEQFF.

Points on this clone: The identical CDR3 is also encoded by other nucleotide sequences in the sample. The rearrangement uses TRBV5-4 and TRBJ1-1; maybe TRBD1 (5 bases). Germline assignment: CDR1 SGHNT and CDR2 YYREEE (reference sequence). The V end lost 1 base, the J end lost 0 bases, and 7 bases lay between the germline ends. The CDR3 contains 14 residues. The CDR3 coding sequence is TGTGCCAGCAGCTTGCAGGGCATGAACACTGAAGCTTTCTTT. It encodes CASSLQGMNTEAFF.

The chain links TRBV2 to TRBJ2-2, with 12 bases fitting TRBD2. CDR1 and CDR2 from the germline V gene are SNHLY and FYNNEI. V lost 6 bases to trimming and J lost 3 bases; unmatched junction nucleotides: 8. This CDR3 has 17 residues. The CDR3, as DNA: TGTGCCAGCAGATTTACGGGACTAGCGGGCTACACCGGGGAGCTGTTTTTT. Translation: CASRFTGLAGYTGELFF.

The chain employs TRBV7-2 and TRBJ2-1; 9 nucleotides align to TRBD2. This CDR3 comprises 15 residues. The germline V gene encodes CDR1 SGHTA and CDR2 FQGNSA. J gave up 5 bases and V 3 bases, and 5 bases lay outside the gene matches. The CDR3 bases are TGTGCCAGCAGCTTCCGGCGGGAGGGGGACAATGAGCAGTTCTTC. Amino acids: CASSFRREGDNEQFF.

This chain joins TRBV7-6 and TRBJ1-3, with 8 bases that match TRBD1. The CDR3 is 17 amino acids. Looked up from germline, CDR1 is SGHVS and CDR2 is FNYEAQ. The V and J ends lost 3 bases and 0 bases, in that order; junction bases with no gene match: 7. CDR3 loop: CASSFGQGPNSGNTIYF. The CDR3, as DNA: TGTGCCAGCAGCTTTGGACAGGGCCCCAACTCTGGAAACACCATATATTTT. The full variable domain, with the rest looked up from reference TRBV7-6 and TRBJ1-3, is GAGVSQSPRYKVTKRGQDVALRCDPISGHVSLYWYRQALGQGPEFLTYFNYEAQQDKSGLPNDRFSAERPEGSISTLTIQRTEQRDSAMYRCASSFGQGPNSGNTIYFGEGSWLTVV.

The chain links TRBV5-4 to TRBJ1-2; TRBD1 might be the D (5 bases). Germline CDR1 reads SGHNT; CDR2 reads YYREEE (reference sequence). The CDR3 is 15 residues long. The V gene lost 1 base and the J gene lost 2 bases, with 12 bases spanning the gap. The CDR3 coding sequence is TGTGCCAGCAGCTTGCTAGGGGCAGGGAACTATGGCTACACCTTC. Translation: CASSLLGAGNYGYTF. The full variable domain, its missing parts supplied by reference TRBV5-4 and TRBJ1-2, is ETGVTQSPTHLIKTRGQQVTLRCSSQSGHNTVSWYQQALGQGPQFIFQYYREEENGRGNFPPRFSGLQFPNYSSELNVNALELDDSALYLCASSLLGAGNYGYTFGSGTRLTVV.

The chain links TRBV5-6 to TRBJ1-2, with D uncertain. The V end lost 0 bases, the J end lost 6 bases, and 6 bases lay between the germline ends. This CDR3 has 12 residues. From germline, CDR1 is SGHDT and CDR2 YYEEEE. The CDR3 DNA sequence: TGTGCCAGCAGCTTGGCGGGAGATGGCTACACCTTC. It yields the protein CASSLAGDGYTF.

This chain connects TRBV9 to TRBJ2-7; TRBD1 is a possible D gene (5 bases). The V end lost 0 bases, the J end lost 6 bases, and 10 bases lay between the germline ends. Germline lookup yields CDR1 SGDLS and CDR2 YYNGEE. The CDR3 is 13 amino acids. The CDR3 spells CASSVETGGEQYF. CDR3 DNA: TGTGCCAGCAGCGTAGAAACAGGCGGCGAGCAGTACTTC.

This chain uses TRBV7-9 with TRBJ1-2; 8 bases match TRBD1. The CDR3 spans 14 residues. Germline CDR1 SEHNR, CDR2 FQNEAQ (reference sequence). V lost 2 bases to trimming and J lost 6 bases; unmatched junction nucleotides: 5. The CDR3 sequence is CASSLSDRADGYTF. The CDR3 region has the DNA TGTGCCAGCAGCTTATCGGACAGGGCCGATGGCTACACCTTC.

The rearrangement joins TRBV11-3 to TRBJ2-5, with a possible D match to TRBD2 (5 bases). The CDR3 has 15 amino acids. V lost 3 bases to trimming and J lost 4 bases, with 15 bases between them. The germline V gene has CDR1 SGHNT and CDR2 YENEEA. For the CDR3, the DNA is TGTGCCAGCAGCTTCCGAGGGTCCCCAGGAGAGACCCAGTACTTC. Translated, it gives CASSFRGSPGETQYF. Filled out from reference TRBV11-3 and TRBJ2-5, the complete variable domain reads EAGVVQSPRYKIIEKKQPVAFWCNPISGHNTLYWYLQNLGQGPELLIRYENEEAVDDSQLPKDRFSAERLKGVDSTLKIQPAELGDSAVYLCASSFRGSPGETQYFGPGTRLLVL.

The chain employs TRBV11-2 and TRBJ2-1, with 8 bases that match TRBD2. V dropped 5 bases and J dropped 6; count of bases not matched to a gene: 6. The CDR3 has 14 residues. Per the germline V gene, CDR1 is SGHAT and CDR2 is FQNNGV. The CDR3 DNA is TGTGCCAGCAGCGATCAGCGGGAGATCAATGAGCAGTTCTTC. Translation: CASSDQREINEQFF.

The CDR3 sequence is CASSLSGPTGGSDTQYF. DNA of the CDR3: TGTGCCAGCAGCTTGAGCGGACCCACAGGGGGGTCAGATACGCAGTATTTT. The chain links TRBV7-3 to TRBJ2-3, with TRBD1 matching over 8 bases. Germline V gene sequence: CDR1 SGHTA, CDR2 FQGTGA. This CDR3 has 17 amino acids. V lost 3 bases and J lost 4; bases outside the gene matches: 12. The full variable domain, in which reference TRBV7-3 and TRBJ2-3 provide the parts outside the CDR3, is GAGVSQTPSNKVTEKGKYVELRCDPISGHTALYWYRQSLGQGPEFLIYFQGTGAADDSGLPNDRFFAVRPEGSVSTLKIQRTERGDSAVYLCASSLSGPTGGSDTQYFGPGTRLTVL.

In its sample, this clone was seen a few times. V usage is TRBV11-3 and J usage is TRBJ1-3; D call uncertain. The CDR3 runs to 13 residues. Trimming removed 4 bases from V and 9 bases from J, with 13 bases in between. From germline, CDR1 is SGHNT and CDR2 YENEEA. CDR3 residues: CASSSGSLVTIYF. CDR3 DNA: TGTGCCAGCAGCTCCGGGTCCCTAGTCACCATATATTTT.

The V and J genes are TRBV27 and TRBJ2-4; D call uncertain. Germline lookup yields CDR1 MNHEY and CDR2 SMNVEV (reference sequence). The V and J ends lost 5 bases and 8 bases respectively, with 25 bases between them. The CDR3 loop spans 17 amino acids. The CDR3 here is CASSIPGLGPKRDIQYF. Written as DNA, the CDR3 is TGTGCCAGCAGTATACCCGGTCTGGGCCCAAAAAGAGACATTCAGTACTTC.